The 25 T cell receptor beta chains presented below share a single source sample, sequenced in a study of blood T cell repertoires in COVID-19. Repertoires were generated with immunoSEQ multiplex PCR, while TCRdb's copy carries only in-frame clones and drops some. The sample holds roughly 68,000 clones, about 90% seen once. Sequencing was performed on peripheral blood. Source of these receptors: a man aged 50 to 60 with COVID-19, enrolled during active disease.

The V gene is TRBV7-8, the J gene TRBJ2-7; 11 bases align to TRBD2. CDR1 and CDR2 (germline): SGHVS, FQNEAQ. V trimming: 0 bases; J trimming: 8 bases; junction bases outside the gene matches: 9. The length of the CDR3 is 16 residues. The CDR3 sequence: CASSLALLAGGGKQYF. The CDR3 DNA is TGTGCCAGCAGCTTAGCCCTCCTAGCGGGAGGAGGCAAGCAGTACTTC.

This clone was picked up one time. The V gene is TRBV6-4, the J gene TRBJ2-3; D is possibly TRBD2 (5 bases). Between the trimmed V and J ends, which lost 0 bases and 1 base, there was a span of 14 bases. The CDR3 spans 17 residues. Germline CDR1 MRHNA, CDR2 SNTAGT. The DNA of the CDR3 is TGTGCCAGCAGTGACTCTCGAGGGATTGGGGGCACAGATACGCAGTATTTT. Its translation is CASSDSRGIGGTDTQYF.

V gene TRBV5-1 combines with J gene TRBJ1-1; 8 bases align to TRBD1. The CDR3 has 13 residues. Per the germline V gene, CDR1 is SGHRS and CDR2 is YFSETQ. Unmatched junction bases numbered 5, after V lost 4 bases and J lost 6 bases. CDR3 region: CASSPQGAAEAFF. The DNA for the CDR3 is TGCGCCAGCAGCCCCCAGGGGGCCGCTGAAGCTTTCTTT.

This clone appeared once. This chain links TRBV28 with TRBJ2-1; 8 bases are a match to TRBD2. The CDR3 is 15 residues long. Unmatched junction bases numbered 12, after V lost 8 bases and J lost 6 bases. In germline, CDR1 is MDHEN, CDR2 SYDVKM. This chain's CDR3 is CASGRPGLASNEQFF. The DNA for the CDR3 is TGTGCCAGCGGTCGCCCCGGACTAGCCAGCAATGAGCAGTTCTTC.

The chain carries TRBV15 and TRBJ2-5; D is undetermined. V lost 0 bases and J 2 bases, leaving 10 bases between the germline ends. The CDR3 length is 15 residues. Germline loops: CDR1 LNHNV, CDR2 YYDKDF (reference sequence). The chain's CDR3 is CATSRDRQPQETQYF. The CDR3 DNA reads as TGTGCCACCAGCAGAGATCGACAACCTCAAGAGACCCAGTACTTC.

This rearrangement joins TRBV27 to TRBJ2-3; D is ambiguous. The V end lost 8 bases, the J end lost 2 bases, and 17 bases lay between the germline ends. This CDR3 is built from 15 residues. Per the germline V gene, CDR1 is MNHEY and CDR2 is SMNVEV (reference sequence). Here the CDR3 reads CASGPWVTVTDTQYF. The CDR3 DNA sequence: TGTGCCAGCGGGCCCTGGGTCACTGTCACAGATACGCAGTATTTT.

In its sample, this clone was seen a few times. V and J are TRBV6-1 and TRBJ2-2, with D possibly TRBD2 on 5 matching bases. The CDR3 length is 15 residues. The V gene's germline CDR1 is MNHNS and CDR2 SASEGT. Trimming removed 2 bases from V and 4 bases from J, with 11 bases in between. In DNA form, the CDR3 reads TGTGCCAGCAGTGAACTAGCTTCTGGCACCGGGGAGCTGTTTTTT. As protein: CASSELASGTGELFF.

This clone was counted between two and nine times. The CDR3, as DNA: TGTGCCAGCCTGGGGGGGGCGAATAGCAATCAGCCCCAGCATTTT. It specifies CASLGGANSNQPQHF. The chain is built from TRBV28 and TRBJ1-5, with a weak D call TRBD1 (6 bases). CDR1 is MDHEN, CDR2 SYDVKM, per germline. The V and J ends lost 8 bases and 0 bases respectively, with 14 bases between them. This CDR3 comprises 15 residues.

The CDR3 loop is CASSEAAGLAGLSYNEQFF. The DNA of the CDR3 is TGTGCCAGCAGTGAAGCGGCGGGACTAGCGGGGCTTTCCTACAATGAGCAGTTCTTC. This chain links TRBV6-1 with TRBJ2-1; the match to TRBD2 covers 13 bases. The V gene end was trimmed by 0 bases and the J gene end by 1 base; junction bases not matched to a gene: 6. Germline CDR1 MNHNS, CDR2 SASEGT. This CDR3 is 19 amino acids long.

The chain employs TRBV4-1 and TRBJ2-5; 9 nucleotides align to TRBD1. This CDR3 is built from 17 residues. Germline V CDR1 and CDR2: MGHRA, YSYEKL. The V and J ends lost 4 bases and 3 bases, in that order; junction bases with no gene match: 12. CDR3 sequence reads: CASSLFPGQGGEETQYF. The CDR3 bases are TGCGCCAGCAGCCTATTTCCGGGACAGGGTGGTGAAGAGACCCAGTACTTC.

The V gene is TRBV7-9, the J gene TRBJ2-1; D is uncertain. Deletions cut 5 bases from V and 6 bases from J, with 17 bases between. This CDR3 has 15 residues. The germline V gene encodes CDR1 SEHNR and CDR2 FQNEAQ (reference sequence). CDR3 nucleotides: TGTGCCAGCAGCACGGATTCAGGTTCCGCCAATGAGCAGTTCTTC. Protein product: CASSTDSGSANEQFF.

This chain uses TRBV5-1 with TRBJ1-2, with 12 bases aligning to TRBD1. CDR3 size: 18 residues. Germline CDR1 and CDR2: SGHRS and YFSETQ. Losses at the gene ends were 2 bases for V and 7 bases for J; bases not matched to a gene: 15. CDR3 protein: CASSFTPGTGGATSGYTF. In nucleotides, the CDR3 is TGCGCCAGCAGCTTTACCCCCGGGACAGGGGGCGCGACTTCTGGCTACACCTTC.

V is TRBV5-1 and J is TRBJ1-2; D may be TRBD1 (5 bases). Germline V lookup: CDR1 SGHRS, CDR2 YFSETQ. The CDR3 is 14 residues long. V was cut by 1 base and J by 8 bases, with 15 bases left in between. The DNA for the CDR3 is TGCGCCAGCAGCTTGTCCCCGGGGGTAGGCGGCTACACCTTC. Translating it yields CASSLSPGVGGYTF.

The table lists this clone with a count of one. The rearrangement uses TRBV18 and TRBJ2-7; 9 bases align to TRBD1. CDR1 is KGHSH and CDR2 is LQKENI in the germline V gene. The CDR3 consists of 15 residues. The trim removed 3 bases at V and 6 bases at J, leaving 9 bases unmatched. The CDR3 bases are TGTGCCAGCTCACCCCGACAGGGGGACACGGGCGAGCAGTACTTC. This sequence encodes CASSPRQGDTGEQYF. Based on the CDR3 plus reference TRBV18 and TRBJ2-7, the full variable domain is NAGVMQNPRHLVRRRGQEARLRCSPMKGHSHVYWYRQLPEEGLKFMVYLQKENIIDESGMPKERFSAEFPKEGPSILRIQQVVRGDSAAYFCASSPRQGDTGEQYFGPGTRLTVT.

This sequence joins TRBV24-1 and TRBJ1-1, with unresolved D. V was pared by 3 bases and J by 5 bases, with 3 bases between. Germline V lookup: CDR1 KGHDR, CDR2 SFDVKD. This CDR3 is built from 11 residues. CDR3 in DNA: TGTGCCACCAGTGATCTGACTGAAGCTTTCTTT. Protein product: CATSDLTEAFF.

A few counts support this clone. The chain employs TRBV7-2 and TRBJ1-1, with TRBD1 identical over 11 bases. The CDR3 runs 18 residues. The germline V gene encodes CDR1 SGHTA and CDR2 FQGNSA. With V trimmed by 5 bases and J by 4 bases, 15 bases remained unmatched. CDR3 bases: TGTGCCAGCAGCCTATTGATCGGACAGGGGGCTTATGGCACTGAAGCTTTCTTT. Encoded protein: CASSLLIGQGAYGTEAFF. The variable domain in full, completed from reference TRBV7-2 and TRBJ1-1, reads GAGVSQSPSNKVTEKGKDVELRCDPISGHTALYWYRQSLGQGLEFLIYFQGNSAPDKSGLPSDRFSAERTGGSVSTLTIQRTQQEDSAVYLCASSLLIGQGAYGTEAFFGQGTRLTVV.

CDR3 sequence reads: CASSLASSGNTIYF. DNA of the CDR3: TGTGCCAGCAGCTTAGCTAGCTCTGGAAACACCATATATTTT. V gene TRBV7-9 combines with J gene TRBJ1-3; D not resolved. Trimming took 0 bases from V and 0 from J, leaving 3 bases between them. Per germline, CDR1 SEHNR and CDR2 FQNEAQ (reference sequence). The length of the CDR3 is 14 residues.

The rearrangement joins TRBV19 to TRBJ2-7; TRBD1 agrees at 11 bases. V trimming: 6 bases; J trimming: 7 bases; junction bases outside the gene matches: 11. Germline lookup yields CDR1 LNHDA and CDR2 SQIVND (reference sequence). The length of the CDR3 is 15 residues. CDR3: CASRGARTGGFEQYF. Here the CDR3 DNA reads TGTGCCAGTAGGGGGGCACGGACAGGGGGCTTTGAGCAGTACTTC.

This clone was counted a few times. This chain links TRBV14 with TRBJ2-1; D remains unclear. Germline V gene data show CDR1 as SGHDN and CDR2 as FVKESK. V lost 0 bases and J lost 4, with 10 bases in between. The CDR3 runs to 15 residues. Written as DNA, the CDR3 is TGTGCCAGCAGCCAAGAATTCTTCCCTTACAATGAGCAGTTCTTC. This codes for CASSQEFFPYNEQFF.

This clone was recorded only once. This sequence joins TRBV20-1 and TRBJ1-3; D call uncertain. The germline V gene has CDR1 DFQATT and CDR2 SNEGSKA (reference sequence). This CDR3 is built from 10 residues. The V end lost 7 bases, the J end lost 3 bases, and 4 bases lay between the germline ends. The CDR3 DNA follows: TGCAGTGTTCTTGGAAACACCATATATTTT. This encodes CSVLGNTIYF.

This chain connects TRBV5-1 to TRBJ1-3; TRBD1 aligns across 7 bases. This CDR3 is built from 15 residues. J gave up 7 bases and V 0 bases, and 7 bases lay outside the gene matches. Germline lookup yields CDR1 SGHRS and CDR2 YFSETQ. The CDR3 DNA sequence: TGCGCCAGCAGCTTGGACCGGGACAGTGGGAACACCATATATTTT. Translating it yields CASSLDRDSGNTIYF.

The chain couples TRBV29-1 to TRBJ2-3, with D hard to call. The CDR3 sequence is 13 residues long. Germline assignment: CDR1 SQVTM and CDR2 ANQGSEA. The V gene lost 4 bases and the J gene lost 8 bases, with 16 bases spanning the gap. The DNA for the CDR3 is TGCAGCGTTGCCCAGGCCGTACGTTTTACGCAGTATTTT. Residues: CSVAQAVRFTQYF.

This chain links TRBV28 with TRBJ1-5, with D perhaps matching TRBD1 (5 bases). The CDR3 consists of 15 residues. V lost 3 bases to trimming and J lost 6 bases, with 15 bases between them. In germline, CDR1 is MDHEN, CDR2 SYDVKM. This CDR3 reads CASSLGPLGGQPQHF. The CDR3 bases are TGTGCCAGCAGTTTGGGCCCACTGGGGGGTCAGCCCCAGCATTTT.

This chain connects TRBV10-3 to TRBJ1-3; D unclear. Trimming took off 4 bases at V and 0 bases at J, with 13 bases between the two ends. Germline V CDR1 and CDR2: ENHRY, SYGVKD. The CDR3 is 16 amino acids. The CDR3 is CAISASDGSSGNTIYF. In DNA form, the CDR3 reads TGTGCCATCAGTGCCTCAGACGGGAGCTCTGGAAACACCATATATTTT.

This chain uses TRBV27 with TRBJ1-1; D is uncertain. Germline values: CDR1 MNHEY, CDR2 SMNVEV (reference sequence). This CDR3 is 12 amino acids long. Deletions cut 4 bases from V and 4 bases from J, with 7 bases between. CDR3 DNA sequence: TGTGCCAGCAGTTCGGGAGTCACTGAAGCTTTCTTT. It yields the protein CASSSGVTEAFF.